The clone carrying this T cell receptor (beta chain) occurred many times. Its target is not known. CDR1 is SNHLY and CDR2 is FYNNEI in the germline V gene. CDR3 length equals 14 residues. With 7 bases removed from V and 3 bases from J, the gap between germline ends came to 16 bases. Treatment was busulfan-fludarabine conditioning, a marrow graft, and cyclophosphamide on days +3 and +4. Sequencing was performed with immunoSEQ multiplex PCR; in TCRdb, only in-frame clones are kept and a portion is missing. The sample shows about 12,000 clones, none of them appearing just once. This entry belongs to a study of T cells after posttransplantation cyclophosphamide. Study conclusions and caveats: Donor CD8+ memory clones often dominated recipient blood repertoires at later times. TRB overlap between skin or GI tissue T cells and blood was limited. Recipient CMV seropositivity and CMV reactivation strongly tracked TRB clonality.

This TCR was recovered from a female patient in her thirties or forties who received an allogeneic stem cell transplant from an unrelated donor, was CMV-positive, and had acute GVHD only. Some T cells may be provided by the graft donor. The sample in question was PBMCs, obtained after allogeneic stem cell transplant with posttransplant cyclophosphamide. The rearrangement links TRBV2 to TRBJ2-7, with D tentatively TRBD1 (6 bases). The CDR3 reads CASTRGVGHYEQYF. In nucleotides, the CDR3 is TGTGCCAGCACCAGGGGAGTAGGGCACTACGAGCAGTACTTC.